These 30 T cell receptor beta chains came from one sample sequenced in a study of blood T cell repertoires in COVID-19 (TCRdb year 2020). Library creation used the immunoSEQ multiplex PCR assay. TCRdb retrieved this table from immuneACCESS and kept in-frame rearrangements only. Not all clones are present; in checked studies, unresolved V genes account for under half, and no reason is known for the remainder. The sample records tens of thousands of clones, more than 70% of which are singletons. In total, the top ten clones hold approximately 2% of the sample. Material for sequencing was peripheral blood. The receptors stem from a man in his forties or fifties with acute or convalescent COVID-19.

This sequence joins TRBV24-1 and TRBJ2-3; a possible D gene is TRBD2 (6 bases). CDR1 is KGHDR, CDR2 SFDVKD, per germline. This CDR3 is built from 14 residues. The V end was cut by 3 bases, the J end by 2 bases, with 8 bases between. The CDR3 DNA follows: TGTGCCACCAGTGATGGGGACTTCACAGATACGCAGTATTTT. This codes for CATSDGDFTDTQYF.

In its sample, this clone was seen once. CDR3 loop: CATQESTGVGYTF. In DNA, the CDR3 is TGTGCCACCCAGGAGTCGACAGGGGTTGGCTACACCTTC. The rearrangement uses TRBV6-5 and TRBJ1-2; 8 bases line up with TRBD1. CDR1 MNHEY and CDR2 SVGAGI come from the germline V gene. V lost 10 bases, J lost 7 bases, and 11 bases stayed unmatched. The CDR3 has 13 residues.

The chain employs TRBV6-5 and TRBJ1-1, with TRBD1 as a possible D gene (5 bases). In germline, CDR1 is MNHEY, CDR2 SVGAGI. The CDR3 spans 13 residues. The V and J ends lost 3 bases and 4 bases respectively, with 9 bases between them. The CDR3 nucleotides are TGTGCCAGCAGTTATACCGGGGGCACTGAAGCTTTCTTT. Translation gives CASSYTGGTEAFF.

V and J are TRBV19 and TRBJ1-5; 7 bases fit TRBD1. Per the germline V gene, CDR1 is LNHDA and CDR2 is SQIVND (reference sequence). The length of the CDR3 is 18 residues. Trimming at V came to 4 bases and at J to 4 bases, leaving 16 bases not matched to a gene. As DNA, the CDR3 is TGTGCCAGTAGTAATACTGGATTCGGGACAGCGCATAATCAGCCCCAGCATTTT. It translates to CASSNTGFGTAHNQPQHF.

The rearrangement links TRBV9 to TRBJ2-5; 14 bases map to TRBD2. This CDR3 is 17 amino acids long. V lost 4 bases, J lost 5 bases, and 10 bases stayed unmatched. CDR1 is SGDLS and CDR2 is YYNGEE in the germline V gene. CDR3 loop: CASSPIGTSGSQETQYF. The DNA of the CDR3 is TGTGCCAGCAGCCCAATAGGGACTAGCGGGAGTCAGGAGACCCAGTACTTC.

The chain couples TRBV11-3 to TRBJ2-2; 9 bases map to TRBD1. The V and J ends lost 5 bases and 7 bases, in that order; junction bases with no gene match: 8. The CDR3 is made up of 15 amino acids. Germline CDR1 SGHNT, CDR2 YENEEA. The CDR3 nucleotides read TGTGCCAGCAGCCAGACAGGGGGAATAGGCGGGGAGCTGTTTTTT. Its translation is CASSQTGGIGGELFF.

CDR3 residues: CSVVHPVGEKLFF. CDR3 in DNA: TGCAGCGTTGTCCACCCGGTCGGTGAAAAACTGTTTTTT. The chain carries TRBV29-1 and TRBJ1-4, with unresolved D. The CDR3 contains 13 residues. Trimming shortened V by 4 bases and J by 7 bases, and 13 bases separated the two germline ends. Germline assignment: CDR1 SQVTM and CDR2 ANQGSEA.

The chain joins TRBV27 to TRBJ1-1; TRBD1 agrees at 8 bases. Trimming cost V 3 bases and J 5 bases; bases outside gene matches: 2. Germline V lookup: CDR1 MNHEY, CDR2 SMNVEV (reference sequence). CDR3 length: 13 amino acids. The CDR3 loop is CASSLWDRTEAFF. In DNA form, the CDR3 reads TGTGCCAGCAGTTTGTGGGACAGGACTGAAGCTTTCTTT.

This chain joins TRBV10-3 and TRBJ2-2; 7 nucleotides align to TRBD2. V trimming: 3 bases; J trimming: 7 bases; junction bases outside the gene matches: 5. The CDR3 length is 14 residues. CDR1 and CDR2 (germline): ENHRY, SYGVKD. CDR3 nucleotide sequence: TGTGCCATCAGTGAACGCAGCGGGGACGGGGAGCTGTTTTTT. It translates to CAISERSGDGELFF.

The chain joins TRBV7-9 to TRBJ2-1; D is unclear. The germline V gene has CDR1 SEHNR and CDR2 FQNEAQ (reference sequence). The CDR3 is 11 residues long. The ends were cut back, 5 bases at V and 7 bases at J, with 6 bases in the middle. The CDR3 loop reads CASSLMNEQFF. CDR3 DNA: TGTGCCAGCAGCCTAATGAATGAGCAGTTCTTC.

The chain combines TRBV7-3 with TRBJ2-3; TRBD2 matches at 7 bases. Germline V gene sequence: CDR1 SGHTA, CDR2 FQGTGA. The length of the CDR3 is 14 residues. The ends lost 5 bases at V and 1 base at J; junction bases unmatched: 3. CDR3 DNA sequence: TGTGCCAGCAGCCCGCTAGCGGGCACAGATACGCAGTATTTT. It encodes CASSPLAGTDTQYF.

This CDR3 reads CASSQGLSGGDNEQFF. The CDR3 DNA is TGCGCCAGCAGCCAAGGCCTTAGCGGGGGGGACAATGAGCAGTTCTTC. V is TRBV4-3 and J is TRBJ2-1; 11 positions agree with TRBD2. The germline V gene has CDR1 LGHNA and CDR2 YSLEER. Trimming at V came to 1 base and at J to 5 bases, leaving 4 bases not matched to a gene. The CDR3 consists of 16 residues.

The genes are TRBV16 and TRBJ1-5, with 7 bases that match TRBD1. The CDR3 contains 15 residues. CDR1 and CDR2 (germline): KGHSY, FQNENV. Losses at the gene ends were 4 bases for V and 2 bases for J; bases not matched to a gene: 5. CDR3 in amino acids: CASSRTGPGNQPQHF. The CDR3 DNA is TGTGCCAGCAGCCGGACAGGACCCGGCAATCAGCCCCAGCATTTT.

The rearrangement joins TRBV5-5 to TRBJ1-5; D not resolved. The CDR3 is 15 amino acids. In germline, CDR1 is SGHKS, CDR2 YYEKEE (reference sequence). V lost 0 bases, J lost 0 bases, and 7 bases lay in between. CDR3 in DNA: TGTGCCAGCAGCTTGGGGCATCATAGCAATCAGCCCCAGCATTTT. Amino acid sequence: CASSLGHHSNQPQHF.

This chain connects TRBV6-1 to TRBJ1-5; a possible D gene is TRBD1 (6 bases). The CDR3 has 17 residues. Germline V gene lookup returns CDR1 MNHNS and CDR2 SASEGT. Trimming pared 2 bases from V and 4 bases from J, leaving 18 bases between. CDR3 amino acids: CASSESQGKYWNQPQHF. The CDR3 region has the DNA TGTGCCAGCAGTGAATCCCAGGGGAAGTATTGGAATCAGCCCCAGCATTTT.

The V gene is TRBV9, the J gene TRBJ2-3, with 9 bases lining up with TRBD2. Germline trimming cut 6 bases from V and 6 bases from J; bases unmatched to any gene: 11. There are 15 residues in the CDR3. Germline V gene data show CDR1 as SGDLS and CDR2 as YYNGEE. The CDR3 spells CASTPRGGATDTQYF. The CDR3 DNA follows: TGTGCCAGCACCCCTCGCGGGGGGGCCACCGATACGCAGTATTTT.

The chain is built from TRBV6-5 and TRBJ1-5; no clear D gene. The germline V and J ends were trimmed by 6 bases and 7 bases, with 10 bases remaining between them. There are 12 residues in the CDR3. Looked up from germline, CDR1 is MNHEY and CDR2 is SVGAGI. The CDR3 loop reads CASSTHNQPQHF. CDR3 bases: TGTGCCAGCAGCACCCACAACCAGCCCCAGCATTTT.

V is TRBV4-1 and J is TRBJ2-5, with 7 bases that match TRBD1. The CDR3 totals 16 residues. Germline V CDR1 and CDR2: MGHRA, YSYEKL. V dropped 4 bases and J dropped 2; count of bases not matched to a gene: 10. In DNA form, the CDR3 reads TGCGCCAGCAGCCCGAGACAGGGTCTGGGTCAAGAGACCCAGTACTTC. This sequence encodes CASSPRQGLGQETQYF.

The DNA of the CDR3 is TGTGCCAGTAGTCTGGGACAGGGAAACAATGAGCAGTTCTTC. Residues: CASSLGQGNNEQFF. The V call is TRBV19, the J call TRBJ2-1; 9 bases agree with TRBD1. Germline CDR1 LNHDA, CDR2 SQIVND (reference sequence). V lost 5 bases to trimming and J lost 5 bases; unmatched junction nucleotides: 4. There are 14 residues in the CDR3.

This chain joins TRBV19 and TRBJ2-3, with D possibly being TRBD2 (5 bases). This CDR3 spans 14 amino acids. Trimming shortened V by 6 bases and J by 1 base, and 11 bases separated the two germline ends. Germline loops: CDR1 LNHDA, CDR2 SQIVND (reference sequence). The chain's CDR3 is CASSPGIRTDTQYF. CDR3 sequence (DNA): TGTGCCAGTAGCCCCGGGATCCGCACAGATACGCAGTATTTT.

The rearrangement uses TRBV2 and TRBJ1-1; perhaps TRBD1 as D (6 bases). Trimming took 8 bases from V and 6 from J, leaving 16 bases between them. The CDR3 runs 13 residues. CDR1 is SNHLY and CDR2 is FYNNEI in the germline V gene. CDR3 nucleotide sequence: TGTGCCAGCGGATCAGGGGAAAGCCCTGAAGCTTTCTTT. It encodes CASGSGESPEAFF.

This clone was seen a few times. V is TRBV28 and J is TRBJ1-4; no reliable D call. The germline CDR1 and CDR2 sequences are MDHEN and SYDVKM. The CDR3 has 17 residues. The V gene lost 6 bases and the J gene lost 0 bases, with 17 bases spanning the gap. The CDR3 region is CASSRLAGDPTNEKLFF. Here the CDR3 DNA reads TGTGCCAGCAGCCGCTTGGCAGGCGACCCAACTAATGAAAAACTGTTTTTT. Supplemented by reference TRBV28 and TRBJ1-4, the full variable domain reads DVKVTQSSRYLVKRTGEKVFLECVQDMDHENMFWYRQDPGLGLRLIYFSYDVKMKEKGDIPEGYSVSREKKERFSLILESASTNQTSMYLCASSRLAGDPTNEKLFFGSGTQLSVL.

This clone is deemed medium-sized. This sequence joins TRBV19 and TRBJ2-1; 10 bases are a match to TRBD1. Germline values: CDR1 LNHDA, CDR2 SQIVND (reference sequence). Trimming removed 5 bases from V and 7 bases from J; junction bases left unmatched: 5. CDR3 size: 14 residues. CDR3: CASSPGQGRNEQFF. CDR3 nucleotides: TGTGCCAGTAGTCCGGGACAGGGGAGGAATGAGCAGTTCTTC.

V and J are TRBV7-9 and TRBJ2-5; TRBD2 aligns across 13 bases. The CDR3 has 16 amino acids. Germline CDR1 is SEHNR and CDR2 is FQNEAQ (reference sequence). V lost 5 bases to trimming and J lost 3 bases; unmatched junction nucleotides: 6. The DNA for the CDR3 is TGTGCCAGCAGCCCAACTAGCGGGGGGGATGAAGAGACCCAGTACTTC. It specifies CASSPTSGGDEETQYF.

The rearrangement uses TRBV10-3 and TRBJ1-4; no clear D gene. The CDR3 loop spans 19 amino acids. Trimming took off 0 bases at V and 0 bases at J, with 17 bases between the two ends. Germline values: CDR1 ENHRY, CDR2 SYGVKD. The CDR3 nucleotides read TGTGCCATCAGTGAGTCTATCTCGGTTCCCAGCGCAACTAATGAAAAACTGTTTTTT. Amino acids: CAISESISVPSATNEKLFF.

The chain links TRBV7-3 to TRBJ1-1; D might be TRBD1 (6 bases). V was pared by 5 bases and J by 4 bases, with 17 bases between. The length of the CDR3 is 15 residues. The V gene's germline CDR1 is SGHTA and CDR2 FQGTGA. The CDR3 DNA is TGTGCCAGCAGCCCGACTGGGGGGGCTCCCACTGAAGCTTTCTTT. Its protein product is CASSPTGGAPTEAFF.

This clone was picked up a small number of times. The CDR3 DNA reads as TGCGCCAGCAGCTTGGTGGTTAGCGGGTCCGGGGAGCTGTTTTTT. It yields the protein CASSLVVSGSGELFF. The V and J genes are TRBV5-1 and TRBJ2-2; TRBD2 aligns across 7 bases. The CDR3 spans 15 residues. V gave up 0 bases and J gave up 6 bases; unmatched junction bases: 5. In germline, CDR1 is SGHRS, CDR2 YFSETQ.

This clone has a single count. The rearrangement joins TRBV7-2 to TRBJ2-1; 10 bases are a match to TRBD2. The germline V gene has CDR1 SGHTA and CDR2 FQGNSA. V trimming: 5 bases; J trimming: 6 bases; junction bases outside the gene matches: 7. This CDR3 is 15 amino acids long. CDR3 in amino acids: CASSRLAGARNEQFF. For the CDR3, the DNA is TGTGCCAGCAGCCGTCTAGCGGGGGCCCGCAATGAGCAGTTCTTC.

This clone was seen more than once but under ten times. The rearrangement links TRBV9 to TRBJ1-4; 8 bases fit TRBD1. This CDR3 region has 15 residues. The V gene end was trimmed by 4 bases and the J gene end by 7 bases; junction bases not matched to a gene: 9. Per germline, CDR1 SGDLS and CDR2 YYNGEE. The chain's CDR3 is CASSPSGTGSEKLFF. The DNA for the CDR3 is TGTGCCAGCAGCCCGTCGGGGACAGGTAGTGAAAAACTGTTTTTT. Full variable domain (missing parts from reference TRBV9 and TRBJ1-4): DSGVTQTPKHLITATGQRVTLRCSPRSGDLSVYWYQQSLDQGLQFLIQYYNGEERAKGNILERFSAQQFPDLHSELNLSSLELGDSALYFCASSPSGTGSEKLFFGSGTQLSVL.

This chain uses TRBV3-1 (or the pseudogene TRBV3-2) with TRBJ1-3; 8 bases match TRBD1. In germline, CDR1 is LGHDT, CDR2 YNNKEL (reference sequence). CDR3 size: 15 residues. V shed 1 base and J 2 bases; nucleotides not matched to a gene: 1. The CDR3 spells CASSQGTGPGNTIYF. CDR3 coding DNA: TGTGCCAGCAGCCAAGGGACAGGGCCTGGAAACACCATATATTTT.